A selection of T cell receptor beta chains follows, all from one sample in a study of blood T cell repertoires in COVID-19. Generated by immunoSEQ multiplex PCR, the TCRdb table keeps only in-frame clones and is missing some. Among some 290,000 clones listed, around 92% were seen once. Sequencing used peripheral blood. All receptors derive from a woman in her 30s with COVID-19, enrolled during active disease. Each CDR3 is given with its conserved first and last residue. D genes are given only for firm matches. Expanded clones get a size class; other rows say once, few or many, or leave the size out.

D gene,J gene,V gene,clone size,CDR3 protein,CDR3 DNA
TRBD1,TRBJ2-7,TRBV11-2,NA,CASSLGDSPYEQYF,TGTGCCAGCAGCTTAGGGGACAGCCCCTACGAGCAGTACTTC
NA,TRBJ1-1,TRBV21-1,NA,CASSKAQGRDTEAFF,TGTGCCAGCAGCAAAGCTCAGGGTCGGGACACTGAAGCTTTCTTT
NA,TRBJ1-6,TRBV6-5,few,CASTFEAVPNSPLHF,TGTGCCAGCACGTTCGAAGCGGTCCCTAATTCACCCCTCCACTTT
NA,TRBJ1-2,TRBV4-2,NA,CASSHPQGTEGGYTF,TGTGCCAGCAGCCATCCGCAAGGGACGGAGGGGGGCTACACCTTC
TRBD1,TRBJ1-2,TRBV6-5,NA,CASSPRGYGYTF,TGTGCCAGCAGTCCCAGGGGGTATGGCTACACCTTC
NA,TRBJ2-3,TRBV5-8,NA,CASSADYNQDTQYF,TGTGCCAGCAGCGCCGACTATAATCAAGATACGCAGTATTTT
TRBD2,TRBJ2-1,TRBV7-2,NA,CASSPLGGGYNEQFF,TGTGCCAGCAGCCCCCTGGGGGGGGGTTACAATGAGCAGTTCTTC
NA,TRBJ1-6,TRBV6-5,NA,CASRSSGQLYSPLHF,TGTGCCAGCAGATCGTCGGGACAACTCTATTCACCCCTCCACTTT
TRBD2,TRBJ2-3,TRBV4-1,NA,CASSQDGLTSGRVTQYF,TGCGCCAGCAGCCAAGATGGTCTGACTAGCGGGAGAGTTACGCAGTATTTT
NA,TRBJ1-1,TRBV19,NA,CASSTRAGEAFF,TGTGCCAGTAGTACTAGAGCAGGGGAAGCTTTCTTT
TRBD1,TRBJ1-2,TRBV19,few,CASSIQGANYGYTF,TGTGCCAGTAGTATCCAGGGGGCGAACTATGGCTACACCTTC
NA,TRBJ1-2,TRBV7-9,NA,CASSLFSDYGYTF,TGTGCCAGCAGCTTATTTAGTGACTATGGCTACACCTTC
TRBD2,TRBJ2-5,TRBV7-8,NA,CASSYHETSGGPGETQYF,TGTGCCAGCAGCTACCACGAGACTAGCGGGGGGCCGGGAGAGACCCAGTACTTC
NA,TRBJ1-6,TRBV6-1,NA,CASSEGVVGTRSSYNSPLHF,TGTGCCAGCAGTGAAGGGGTGGTGGGGACACGGAGCTCCTATAATTCACCCCTCCACTTT
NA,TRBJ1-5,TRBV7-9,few,CASSPPRSNQPQHF,TGTGCCAGCAGCCCCCCCAGAAGTAATCAGCCCCAGCATTTT
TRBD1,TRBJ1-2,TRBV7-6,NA,CASSSTGTGMSGYTF,TGTGCCAGCAGCTCCACCGGGACAGGGATGTCTGGCTACACCTTC
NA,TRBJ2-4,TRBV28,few,CASSLNIGGQNIQYF,TGTGCCAGCAGCCTTAACATCGGGGGACAAAACATTCAGTACTTC
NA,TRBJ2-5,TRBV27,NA,CASRSNRATGETQYF,TGTGCCAGCAGGTCTAACAGGGCAACAGGGGAGACCCAGTACTTC
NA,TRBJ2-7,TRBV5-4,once,CASSLGGHYYEQYF,TGTGCCAGCAGCTTGGGGGGACACTACTACGAGCAGTACTTC
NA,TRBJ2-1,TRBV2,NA,CASSDPLIEQFF,TGTGCCAGCAGTGATCCCCTAATTGAGCAGTTCTTC
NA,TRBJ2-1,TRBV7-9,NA,CASSLVGGPGNEQFF,TGTGCCAGCAGCTTAGTGGGGGGACCAGGCAATGAGCAGTTCTTC
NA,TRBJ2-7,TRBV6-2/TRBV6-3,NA,CASSQVAWRGYEQYF,TGTGCCAGCAGCCAAGTGGCTTGGAGGGGCTACGAGCAGTACTTC
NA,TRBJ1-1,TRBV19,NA,CASNKGGGRNTEAFF,TGTGCCAGTAATAAAGGCGGGGGCAGGAACACTGAAGCTTTCTTT